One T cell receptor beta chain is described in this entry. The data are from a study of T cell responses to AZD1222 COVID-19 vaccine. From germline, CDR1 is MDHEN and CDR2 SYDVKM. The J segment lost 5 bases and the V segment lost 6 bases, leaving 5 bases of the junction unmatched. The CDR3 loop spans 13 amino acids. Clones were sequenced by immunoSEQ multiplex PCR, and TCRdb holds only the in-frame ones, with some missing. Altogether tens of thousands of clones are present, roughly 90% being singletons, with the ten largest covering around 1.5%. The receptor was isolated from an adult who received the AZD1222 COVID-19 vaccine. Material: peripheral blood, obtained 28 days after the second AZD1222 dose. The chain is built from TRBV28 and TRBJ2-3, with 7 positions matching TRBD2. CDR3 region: CASRGGVGDTQYF. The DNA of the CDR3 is TGTGCCAGCAGGGGAGGGGTCGGAGATACGCAGTATTTT.